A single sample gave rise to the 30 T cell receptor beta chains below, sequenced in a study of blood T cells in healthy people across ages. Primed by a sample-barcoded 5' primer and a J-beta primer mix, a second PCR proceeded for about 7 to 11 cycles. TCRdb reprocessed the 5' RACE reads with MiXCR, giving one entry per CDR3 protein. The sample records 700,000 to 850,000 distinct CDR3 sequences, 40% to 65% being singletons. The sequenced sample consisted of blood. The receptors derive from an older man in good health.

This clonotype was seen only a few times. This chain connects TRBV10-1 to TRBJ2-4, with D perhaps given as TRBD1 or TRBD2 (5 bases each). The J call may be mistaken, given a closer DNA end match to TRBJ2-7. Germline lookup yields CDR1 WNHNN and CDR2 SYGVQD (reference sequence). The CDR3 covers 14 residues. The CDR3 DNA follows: TGCGCCAGCAGTGAGACCAGCGCGAGGGGCGAGCAGTACTTC. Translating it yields CASSETSARGEQYF.

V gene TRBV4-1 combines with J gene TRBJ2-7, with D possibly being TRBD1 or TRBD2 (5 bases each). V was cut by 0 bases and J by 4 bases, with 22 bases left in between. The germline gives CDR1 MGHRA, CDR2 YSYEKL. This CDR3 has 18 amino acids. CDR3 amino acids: CASSQDGGRLIPNYEQYF. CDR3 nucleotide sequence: TGCGCCAGCAGCCAAGATGGGGGAAGGCTCATACCTAATTACGAGCAGTACTTC.

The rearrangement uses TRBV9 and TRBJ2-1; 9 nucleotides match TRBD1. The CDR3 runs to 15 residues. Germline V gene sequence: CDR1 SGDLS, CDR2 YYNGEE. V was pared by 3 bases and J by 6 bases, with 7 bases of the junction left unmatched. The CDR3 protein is CASSARTGVGNEQFF. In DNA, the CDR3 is TGTGCCAGCAGCGCCCGGACAGGGGTAGGCAATGAGCAGTTCTTC.

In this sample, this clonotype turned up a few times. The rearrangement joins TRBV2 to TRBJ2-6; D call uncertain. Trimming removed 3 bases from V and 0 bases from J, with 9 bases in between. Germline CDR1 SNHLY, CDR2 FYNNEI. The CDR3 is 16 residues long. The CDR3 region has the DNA TGTGCCAGCAGTGATTATCTGGGCTCTGGGGCCAACGTCCTGACTTTC. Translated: CASSDYLGSGANVLTF.

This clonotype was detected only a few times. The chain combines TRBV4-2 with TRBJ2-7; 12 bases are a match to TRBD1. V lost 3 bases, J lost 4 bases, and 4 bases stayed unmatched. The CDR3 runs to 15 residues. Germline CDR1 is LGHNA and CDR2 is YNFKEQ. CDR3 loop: CASSHRDRGLYEQYF. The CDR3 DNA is TGTGCCAGCAGCCACCGGGACAGGGGGCTGTACGAGCAGTACTTC.

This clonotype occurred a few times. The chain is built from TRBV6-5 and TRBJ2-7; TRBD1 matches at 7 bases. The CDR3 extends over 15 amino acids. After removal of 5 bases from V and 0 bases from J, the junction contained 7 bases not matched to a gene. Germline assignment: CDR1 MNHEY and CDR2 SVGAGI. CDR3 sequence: CASSVRDRSSYEQYF. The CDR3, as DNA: TGTGCCAGCAGTGTCCGGGACAGAAGCTCCTACGAGCAGTACTTC.

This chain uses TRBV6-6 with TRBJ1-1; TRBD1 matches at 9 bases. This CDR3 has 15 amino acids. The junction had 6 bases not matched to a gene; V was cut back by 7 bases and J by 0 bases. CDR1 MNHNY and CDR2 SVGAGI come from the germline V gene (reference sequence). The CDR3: CASIRGQGMNTEAFF. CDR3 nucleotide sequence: TGTGCCAGCATCCGAGGACAGGGGATGAACACTGAAGCTTTCTTT.

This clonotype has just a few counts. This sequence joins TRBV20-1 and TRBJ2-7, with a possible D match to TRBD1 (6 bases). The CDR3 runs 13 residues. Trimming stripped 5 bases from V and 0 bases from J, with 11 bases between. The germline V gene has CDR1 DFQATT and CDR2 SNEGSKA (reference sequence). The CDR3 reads CSAPARGSYEQYF. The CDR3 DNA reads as TGCAGTGCTCCCGCCAGGGGCTCCTACGAGCAGTACTTC.

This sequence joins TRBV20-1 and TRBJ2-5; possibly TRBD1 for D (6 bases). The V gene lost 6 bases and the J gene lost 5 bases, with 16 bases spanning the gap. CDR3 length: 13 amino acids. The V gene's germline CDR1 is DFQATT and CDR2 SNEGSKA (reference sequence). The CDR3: CSAAPGTSETQYF. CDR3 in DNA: TGCAGTGCCGCGCCGGGGACATCGGAGACCCAGTACTTC.

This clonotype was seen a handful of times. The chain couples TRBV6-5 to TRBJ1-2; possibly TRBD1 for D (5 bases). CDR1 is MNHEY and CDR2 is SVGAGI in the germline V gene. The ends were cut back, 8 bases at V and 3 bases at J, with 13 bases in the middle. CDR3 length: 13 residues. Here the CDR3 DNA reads TGTGCCAGCGGGTGGGGGGGAGACTATGGCTACACCTTC. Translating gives CASGWGGDYGYTF.

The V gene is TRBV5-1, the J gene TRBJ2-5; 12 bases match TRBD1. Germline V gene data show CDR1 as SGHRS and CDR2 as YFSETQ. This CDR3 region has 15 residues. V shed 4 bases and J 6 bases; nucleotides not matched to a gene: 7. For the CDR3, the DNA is TGCGCCAGCAGCGGGGGGGACAGGGGGCAAAAGACCCAGTACTTC. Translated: CASSGGDRGQKTQYF.

This CDR3 is CASSVAGGPYNEQYF. CDR3 bases: TGTGCCAGCAGTGTAGCGGGAGGGCCGTACAATGAGCAGTACTTC. The chain employs TRBV2 and TRBJ2-5; 11 bases line up with TRBD2. V shed 4 bases, J shed 11 bases, and the junction held 12 bases outside the gene matches. The CDR3 consists of 15 residues. Germline V gene data show CDR1 as SNHLY and CDR2 as FYNNEI.

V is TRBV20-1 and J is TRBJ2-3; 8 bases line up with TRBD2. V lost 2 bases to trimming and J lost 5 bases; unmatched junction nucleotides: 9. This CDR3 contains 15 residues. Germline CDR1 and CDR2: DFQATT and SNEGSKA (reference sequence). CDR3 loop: CSARNWREVVDTQYF. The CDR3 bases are TGCAGTGCTAGAAACTGGCGGGAGGTGGTAGATACGCAGTATTTT.

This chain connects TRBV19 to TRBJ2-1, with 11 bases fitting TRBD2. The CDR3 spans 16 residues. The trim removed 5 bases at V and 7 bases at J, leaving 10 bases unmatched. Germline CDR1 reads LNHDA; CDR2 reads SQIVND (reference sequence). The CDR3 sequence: CASSGLAGGPSNEQFF. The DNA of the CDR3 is TGTGCCAGTAGTGGGTTAGCGGGAGGGCCGTCAAATGAGCAGTTCTTC.

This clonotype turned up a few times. CDR3 protein: CASNYRGVSGANVLTF. CDR3 coding DNA: TGTGCCAGCAACTACAGGGGGGTCTCTGGGGCCAACGTCCTGACTTTC. The chain recombines TRBV12-3 or TRBV12-4 with TRBJ2-6, with 8 positions matching TRBD1. Unmatched junction bases numbered 5, after V lost 7 bases and J lost 0 bases. There are 16 residues in the CDR3.

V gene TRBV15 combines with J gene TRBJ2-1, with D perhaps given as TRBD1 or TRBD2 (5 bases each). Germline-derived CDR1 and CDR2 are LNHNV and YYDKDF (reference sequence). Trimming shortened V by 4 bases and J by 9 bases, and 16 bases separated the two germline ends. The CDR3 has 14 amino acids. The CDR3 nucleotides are TGTGCCACCAGCAAACCATCCGGGACCACTGAGCAGTTCTTC. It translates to CATSKPSGTTEQFF.

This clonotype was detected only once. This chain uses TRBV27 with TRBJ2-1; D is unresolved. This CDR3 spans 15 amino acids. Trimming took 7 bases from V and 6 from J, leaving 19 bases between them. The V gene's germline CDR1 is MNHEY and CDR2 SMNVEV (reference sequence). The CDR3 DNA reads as TGTGCCAGCACCTTATCTGGGGTCCGTGGCAATGAGCAGTTCTTC. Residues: CASTLSGVRGNEQFF.

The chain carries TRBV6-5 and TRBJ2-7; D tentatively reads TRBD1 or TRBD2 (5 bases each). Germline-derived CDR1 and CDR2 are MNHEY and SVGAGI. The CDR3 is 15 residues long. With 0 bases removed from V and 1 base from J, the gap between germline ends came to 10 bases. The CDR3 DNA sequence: TGTGCCAGCAGTTACTCGGGGGAACAGTCCTACGAGCAGTACTTC. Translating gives CASSYSGEQSYEQYF.

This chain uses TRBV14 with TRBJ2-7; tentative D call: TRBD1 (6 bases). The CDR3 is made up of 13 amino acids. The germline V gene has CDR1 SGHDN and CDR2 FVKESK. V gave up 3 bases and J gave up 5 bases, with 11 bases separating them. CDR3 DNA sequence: TGTGCCAGCAGCCAGGGGGCGAGAAACGAGCAGTACTTC. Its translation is CASSQGARNEQYF.

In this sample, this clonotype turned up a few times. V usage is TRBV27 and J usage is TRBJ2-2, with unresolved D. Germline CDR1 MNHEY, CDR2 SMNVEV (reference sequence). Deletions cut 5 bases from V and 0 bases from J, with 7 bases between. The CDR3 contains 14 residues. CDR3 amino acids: CASSPPTNTGELFF. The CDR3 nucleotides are TGTGCCAGCAGTCCCCCTACGAACACCGGGGAGCTGTTTTTT.

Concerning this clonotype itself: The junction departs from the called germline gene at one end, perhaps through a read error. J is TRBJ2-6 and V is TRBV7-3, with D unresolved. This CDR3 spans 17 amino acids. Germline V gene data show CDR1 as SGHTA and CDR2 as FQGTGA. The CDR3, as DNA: TGTGCCTGCAGCTTAACAGTGGCCTCCCCTGGGGCCAACGTCCTGACTTTC. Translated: CACSLTVASPGANVLTF. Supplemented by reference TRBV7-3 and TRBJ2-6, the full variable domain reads GAGVSQTPSNKVTEKGKYVELRCDPISGHTALYWYRQSLGQGPEFLIYFQGTGAADDSGLPNDRFFAVRPEGSVSTLKIQRTERGDSAVYLCACSLTVASPGANVLTFGAGSRLTVL.

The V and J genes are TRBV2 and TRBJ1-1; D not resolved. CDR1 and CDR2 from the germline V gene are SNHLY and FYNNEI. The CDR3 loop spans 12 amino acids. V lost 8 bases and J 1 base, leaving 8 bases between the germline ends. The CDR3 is CASLTENTEAFF. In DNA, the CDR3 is TGTGCCAGCCTGACGGAGAACACTGAAGCTTTCTTT.

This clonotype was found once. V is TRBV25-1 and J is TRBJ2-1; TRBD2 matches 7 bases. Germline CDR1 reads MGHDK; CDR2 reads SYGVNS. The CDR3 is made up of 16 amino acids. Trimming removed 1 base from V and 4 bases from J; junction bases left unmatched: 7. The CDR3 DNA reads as TGTGCCAGCAGTGAATTCTCGGGACTATTATACAATGAGCAGTTCTTC. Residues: CASSEFSGLLYNEQFF.

The CDR3: CSVDSARESSYEQYF. The CDR3 DNA is TGCAGCGTTGATTCCGCCAGGGAGAGCTCCTACGAGCAGTACTTC. V and J are TRBV29-1 and TRBJ2-7; either TRBD1 or TRBD2 may fit D (5 bases each). This CDR3 spans 15 amino acids. Trimming took off 3 bases at V and 0 bases at J, with 15 bases between the two ends. The germline gives CDR1 SQVTM, CDR2 ANQGSEA.

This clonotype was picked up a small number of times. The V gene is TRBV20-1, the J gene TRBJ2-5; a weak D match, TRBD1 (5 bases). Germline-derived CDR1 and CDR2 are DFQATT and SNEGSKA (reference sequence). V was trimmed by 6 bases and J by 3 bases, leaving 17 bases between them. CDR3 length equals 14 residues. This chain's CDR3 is CSAPKAGPEETQYF. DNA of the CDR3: TGCAGTGCACCTAAGGCAGGGCCCGAAGAGACCCAGTACTTC.

The CDR3 region has the DNA TGCAGCGTCCTAACGCTTGGTAGCGGGGGGTTTGTTTACAATGAGCAGTTCTTC. Protein sequence: CSVLTLGSGGFVYNEQFF. The chain uses TRBV29-1 and TRBJ2-1; 10 positions match TRBD2. This CDR3 region has 18 residues. In germline, CDR1 is SQVTM, CDR2 ANQGSEA. V lost 6 bases to trimming and J lost 4 bases; unmatched junction nucleotides: 18.

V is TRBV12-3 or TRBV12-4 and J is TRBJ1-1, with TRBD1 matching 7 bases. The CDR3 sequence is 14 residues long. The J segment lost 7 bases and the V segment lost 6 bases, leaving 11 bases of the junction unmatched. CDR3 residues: CASSPFSGGGEAFF. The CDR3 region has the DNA TGTGCCAGCAGCCCTTTCTCAGGGGGTGGTGAAGCTTTCTTT.

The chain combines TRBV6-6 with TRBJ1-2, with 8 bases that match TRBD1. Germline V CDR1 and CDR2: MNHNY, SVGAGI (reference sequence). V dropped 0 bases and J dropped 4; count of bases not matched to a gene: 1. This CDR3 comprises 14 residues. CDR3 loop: CASSYSQGAYGYTF. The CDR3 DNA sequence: TGTGCCAGCAGTTACTCTCAGGGGGCCTATGGCTACACCTTC.

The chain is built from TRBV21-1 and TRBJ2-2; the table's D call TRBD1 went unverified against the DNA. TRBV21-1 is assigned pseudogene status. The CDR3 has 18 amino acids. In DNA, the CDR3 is TGTGCCAGCAGCAAAGTCGAAAGAGGACAGAGATCCGGCGGGGAGCTGTTTTTT. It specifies CASSKVERGQRSGGELFF.

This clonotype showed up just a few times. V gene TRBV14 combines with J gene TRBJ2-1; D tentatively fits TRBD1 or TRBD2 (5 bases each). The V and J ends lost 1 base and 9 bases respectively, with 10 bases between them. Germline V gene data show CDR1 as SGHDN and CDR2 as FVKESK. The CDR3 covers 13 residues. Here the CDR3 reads CASSQVGGGEQFF. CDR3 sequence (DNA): TGTGCCAGCAGCCAAGTAGGTGGGGGTGAGCAGTTCTTC.